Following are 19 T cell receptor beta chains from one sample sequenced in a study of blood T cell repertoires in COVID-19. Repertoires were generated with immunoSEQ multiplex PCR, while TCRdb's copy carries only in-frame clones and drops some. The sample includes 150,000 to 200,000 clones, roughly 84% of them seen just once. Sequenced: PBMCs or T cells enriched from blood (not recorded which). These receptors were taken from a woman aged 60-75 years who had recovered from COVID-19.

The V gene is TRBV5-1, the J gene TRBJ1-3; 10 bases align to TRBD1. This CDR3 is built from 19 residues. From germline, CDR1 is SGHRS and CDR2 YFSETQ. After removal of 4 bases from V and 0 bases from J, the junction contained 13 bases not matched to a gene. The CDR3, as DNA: TGCGCCAGCAGCCGGACCGGGACAGGGGATGCCCTCTCTGGAAACACCATATATTTT. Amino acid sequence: CASSRTGTGDALSGNTIYF.

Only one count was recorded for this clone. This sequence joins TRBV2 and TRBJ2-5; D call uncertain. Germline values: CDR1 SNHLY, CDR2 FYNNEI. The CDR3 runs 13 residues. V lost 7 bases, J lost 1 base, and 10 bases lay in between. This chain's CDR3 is CASTGMVQETQYF. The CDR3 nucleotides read TGTGCCAGCACCGGTATGGTCCAAGAGACCCAGTACTTC. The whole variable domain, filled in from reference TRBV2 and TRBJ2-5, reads EPEVTQTPSHQVTQMGQEVILRCVPISNHLYFYWYRQILGQKVEFLVSFYNNEISEKSEIFDDQFSVERPDGSNFTLKIRSTKLEDSAMYFCASTGMVQETQYFGPGTRLLVL.

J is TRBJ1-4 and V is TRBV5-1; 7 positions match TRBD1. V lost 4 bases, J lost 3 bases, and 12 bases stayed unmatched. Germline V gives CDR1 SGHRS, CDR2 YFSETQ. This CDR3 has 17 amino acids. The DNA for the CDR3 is TGCGCCAGCAGCCTCAGACCAACAGGGGCGGCTAATGAAAAACTGTTTTTT. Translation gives CASSLRPTGAANEKLFF.

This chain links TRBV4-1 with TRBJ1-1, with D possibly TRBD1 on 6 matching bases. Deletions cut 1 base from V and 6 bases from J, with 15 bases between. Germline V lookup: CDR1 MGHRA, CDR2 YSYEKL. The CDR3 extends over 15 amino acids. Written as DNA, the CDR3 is TGCGCCAGCAGCCAAGGATGGGCAGGGGCATCTGAAGCTTTCTTT. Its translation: CASSQGWAGASEAFF.

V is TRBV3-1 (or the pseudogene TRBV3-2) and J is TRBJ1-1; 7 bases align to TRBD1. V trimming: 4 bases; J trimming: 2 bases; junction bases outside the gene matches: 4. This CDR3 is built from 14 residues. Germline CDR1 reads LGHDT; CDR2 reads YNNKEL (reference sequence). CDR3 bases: TGTGCCAGCAGCCCGACAGGGCGAAACACTGAAGCTTTCTTT. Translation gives CASSPTGRNTEAFF.

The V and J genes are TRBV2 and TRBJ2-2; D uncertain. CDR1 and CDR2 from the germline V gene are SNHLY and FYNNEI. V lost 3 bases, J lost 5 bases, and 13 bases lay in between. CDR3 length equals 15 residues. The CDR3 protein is CASSERASGTGELFF. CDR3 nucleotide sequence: TGTGCCAGCAGTGAGAGAGCTTCGGGTACCGGGGAGCTGTTTTTT.

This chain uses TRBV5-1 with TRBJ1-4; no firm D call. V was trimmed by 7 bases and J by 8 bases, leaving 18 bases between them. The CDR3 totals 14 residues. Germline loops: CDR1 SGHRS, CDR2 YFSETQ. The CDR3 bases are TGCGCCAGCGCTGGGGAGGGAGGCTGGGAAAAACTGTTTTTT. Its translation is CASAGEGGWEKLFF.

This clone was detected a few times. This chain's CDR3 is CASSEGQGGYNEQFF. CDR3 coding DNA: TGTGCCAGCTCCGAGGGACAGGGAGGCTACAATGAGCAGTTCTTC. The V gene is TRBV18, the J gene TRBJ2-1; 9 bases match TRBD1. Trimming took 6 bases from V and 3 from J; bases not matched to a gene: 6. CDR3 length: 15 amino acids. In germline, CDR1 is KGHSH, CDR2 LQKENI.

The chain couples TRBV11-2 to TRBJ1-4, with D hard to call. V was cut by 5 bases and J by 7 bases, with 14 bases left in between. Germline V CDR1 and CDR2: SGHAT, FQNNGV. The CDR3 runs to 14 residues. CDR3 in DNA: TGTGCCAGCAGCCTCCGTTTGCAGTCTGAAAAACTGTTTTTT. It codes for CASSLRLQSEKLFF.

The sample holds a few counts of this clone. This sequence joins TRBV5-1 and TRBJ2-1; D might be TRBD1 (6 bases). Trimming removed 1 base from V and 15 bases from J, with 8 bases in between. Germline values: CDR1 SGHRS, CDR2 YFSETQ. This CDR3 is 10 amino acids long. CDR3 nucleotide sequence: TGCGCCAGCAGCTTGTTACAGGGGTTCTTC. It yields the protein CASSLLQGFF.

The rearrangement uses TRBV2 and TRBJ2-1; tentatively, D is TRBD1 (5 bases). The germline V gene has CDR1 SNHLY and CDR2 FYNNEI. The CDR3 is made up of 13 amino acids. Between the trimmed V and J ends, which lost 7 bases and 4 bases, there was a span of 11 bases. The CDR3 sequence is CASIETAYNEQFF. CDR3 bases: TGTGCCAGCATAGAGACAGCTTACAATGAGCAGTTCTTC. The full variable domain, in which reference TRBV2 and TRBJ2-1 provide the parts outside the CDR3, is EPEVTQTPSHQVTQMGQEVILRCVPISNHLYFYWYRQILGQKVEFLVSFYNNEISEKSEIFDDQFSVERPDGSNFTLKIRSTKLEDSAMYFCASIETAYNEQFFGPGTRLTVL.

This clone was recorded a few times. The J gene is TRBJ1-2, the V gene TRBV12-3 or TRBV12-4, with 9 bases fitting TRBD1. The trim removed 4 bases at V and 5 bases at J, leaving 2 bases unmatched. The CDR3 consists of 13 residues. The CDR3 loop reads CASSSDRGYGYTF. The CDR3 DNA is TGTGCCAGCAGTTCTGACAGGGGGTATGGCTACACCTTC.

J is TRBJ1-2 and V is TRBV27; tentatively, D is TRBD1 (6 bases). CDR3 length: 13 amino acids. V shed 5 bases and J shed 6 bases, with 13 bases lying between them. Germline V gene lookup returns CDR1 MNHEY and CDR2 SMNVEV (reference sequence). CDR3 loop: CASSPPGANGYTF. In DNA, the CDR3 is TGTGCCAGCAGTCCCCCAGGGGCGAATGGCTACACCTTC.

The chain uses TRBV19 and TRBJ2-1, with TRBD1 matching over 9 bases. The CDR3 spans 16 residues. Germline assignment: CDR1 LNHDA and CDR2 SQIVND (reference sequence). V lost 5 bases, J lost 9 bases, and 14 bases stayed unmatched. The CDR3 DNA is TGTGCCAGTAGTGTAATACAGGGGGCGCGGAGCATTGAGCAGTTCTTC. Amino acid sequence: CASSVIQGARSIEQFF.

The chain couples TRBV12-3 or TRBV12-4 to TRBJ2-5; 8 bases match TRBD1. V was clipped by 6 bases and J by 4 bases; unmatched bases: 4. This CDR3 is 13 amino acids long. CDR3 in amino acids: CASRGQAAETQYF. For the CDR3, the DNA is TGTGCCAGCAGGGGACAGGCCGCAGAGACCCAGTACTTC.

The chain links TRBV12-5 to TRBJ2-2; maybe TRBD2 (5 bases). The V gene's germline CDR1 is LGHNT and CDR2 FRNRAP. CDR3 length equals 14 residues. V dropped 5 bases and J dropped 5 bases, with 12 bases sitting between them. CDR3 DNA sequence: TGTGCTAGTGGTCGGACTTCTTCGACCGGGGAGCTGTTTTTT. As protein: CASGRTSSTGELFF.

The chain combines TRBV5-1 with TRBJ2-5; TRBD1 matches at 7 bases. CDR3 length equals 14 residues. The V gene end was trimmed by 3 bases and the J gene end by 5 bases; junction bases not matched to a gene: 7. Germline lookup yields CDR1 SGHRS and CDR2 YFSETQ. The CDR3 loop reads CASSWSGQDETQYF. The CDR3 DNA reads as TGCGCCAGCAGCTGGAGCGGACAGGACGAGACCCAGTACTTC.

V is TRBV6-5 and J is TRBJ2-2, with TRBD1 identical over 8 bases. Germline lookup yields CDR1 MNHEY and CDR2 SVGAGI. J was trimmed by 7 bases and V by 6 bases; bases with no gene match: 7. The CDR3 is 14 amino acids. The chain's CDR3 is CASRRQGLGGELFF. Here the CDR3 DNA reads TGTGCCAGCAGAAGACAGGGGCTTGGCGGGGAGCTGTTTTTT.

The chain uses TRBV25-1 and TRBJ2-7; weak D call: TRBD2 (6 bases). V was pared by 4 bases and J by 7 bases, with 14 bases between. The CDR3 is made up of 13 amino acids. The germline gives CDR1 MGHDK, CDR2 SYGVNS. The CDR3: CASSAGLYGEQYF. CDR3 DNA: TGTGCCAGCAGTGCGGGACTCTACGGGGAGCAGTACTTC.